This entry concerns a single TCR beta chain. Its antigen is still unknown. The CDR3 has 15 residues. This sample is drawn from a study of shared clonotypes between healthy human individuals. Only in-frame clones appear in the TCRdb table, and some are missing; sequencing was by immunoSEQ multiplex PCR. The table records approximately 1.4 million clones, 95% to 99% of them present only once. CD45RA+ naive and CD45RA-negative memory subsets were separated from CD4+ cells. Regarding the study as a whole: Collection of samples was limited to blood; tissue repertoires likely differ.

This sequence joins TRBV1 and TRBJ2-5; the tabulated D call, TRBD2, remains unverified against the DNA. TRBV1 is shown as a pseudogene. The receptor's source is a man aged 25-40 years in good health. The specimen sequenced was naive CD4+ T cells sorted from blood. Subset meaning: CD45RA+ positively selected. The CDR3 region has the DNA TGCACCAGCAAGAGGGAGGATGCGGTAACGGAGACCCAGTACTTC. Encoded protein: CTSKREDAVTETQYF.